The 3 T cell receptor beta chains below all came from one sample that was sequenced in a study of blood T cell repertoires in COVID-19 (dated by TCRdb to the early 2020s). Receptor libraries were prepared by the immunoSEQ multiplex PCR assay. TCRdb took this table from immuneACCESS and kept in-frame rearrangements with V and J called. Such tables lack part of the clones; where checked against another copy, unresolved V genes explain under half of the gap, and the rest is unexplained. The sample table lists 100,000 or so clones, approximately 92% of them with a count of one. Clones ranked in the top ten supply approximately 5.1% of the sample. Sample: peripheral blood. The receptors come from a man between 65 and 80 years old with acute or convalescent COVID-19.

The table lists this clone with a count of one. The chain couples TRBV30 to TRBJ2-2; no reliable D call. The CDR3 totals 12 residues. V lost 4 bases and J lost 6, with 9 bases in between. Germline CDR1 and CDR2: GTSNPN and SVGIG (reference sequence). The CDR3 nucleotides are TGTGCCTGGACACTTCAGGCCGGGGAGCTGTTTTTT. It translates to CAWTLQAGELFF.

The chain links TRBV5-1 to TRBJ1-2; 7 bases fit TRBD1. The CDR3 runs to 11 residues. After removal of 3 bases from V and 14 bases from J, the junction contained 7 bases not matched to a gene. Germline V gives CDR1 SGHRS, CDR2 YFSETQ. The CDR3 bases are TGCGCCAGCAGCTGGGGGACAGAAAAGACCTTC. It specifies CASSWGTEKTF.

The J gene is TRBJ1-2, the V gene TRBV28; no reliable D call. The germline V gene encodes CDR1 MDHEN and CDR2 SYDVKM. The CDR3 contains 14 residues. The V end was cut by 2 bases, the J end by 8 bases, with 15 bases between. The CDR3 sequence is CASSLGRRWRGYTF. In nucleotides, the CDR3 is TGTGCCAGCAGTTTAGGGCGGCGATGGAGGGGCTACACCTTC.